This T cell receptor (beta chain) was identified in a study of T cells in localized non-small cell lung cancer. Study findings and constraints: The study detected a median about 60 of the top 100 tumor clones in adjacent lung.

Comments on this clone: Antigen specificity is unknown.

TCRdb keeps only in-frame clones here, not all; method: immunoSEQ multiplex PCR. The table records some 31,000 clones, roughly three quarters of them present only once. The starting material was peripheral blood, obtained before any cancer treatment. The sequence derives from a male donor at least 60 years old with stage II squamous cell lung carcinoma.

For the CDR3, the DNA is TGTGCCAGTAGTATACTCCCCGGGACAGGGGACTATAGCAATCAGCCCCAGCATTTT. Its protein is CASSILPGTGDYSNQPQHF. The chain is built from TRBV19 and TRBJ1-5, with TRBD1 matching 10 bases. The germline V gene has CDR1 LNHDA and CDR2 SQIVND (reference sequence). With V trimmed by 2 bases and J by 0 bases, 10 bases remained unmatched. The CDR3 length is 19 residues.